What follows are 3 T cell receptor beta chains derived from one specimen sequenced in a study of blood T cells in healthy people across ages. PCR was performed a second time for roughly 7 to 11 cycles using a sample-barcoded 5' primer and a J-beta primer mix. TCRdb passed the 5' RACE reads through MiXCR, listing each CDR3 protein once. Among roughly 1,100,000 distinct CDR3 sequences listed, almost 25% were seen once. These data are also associated with another study on T cells of mothers and their children.

Sequenced sample: blood. The receptors were gathered from a girl aged 2 to 10 in good health.

The chain is built from TRBV11-3 and TRBJ2-2; 10 bases are shared with TRBD1. CDR1 and CDR2 (germline): SGHNT, YENEEA. Trimming took 5 bases from V and 7 from J; bases not matched to a gene: 10. The CDR3 contains 16 residues. The CDR3 spells CASSTWTGGYGGELFF. CDR3 nucleotide sequence: TGTGCCAGCAGCACGTGGACAGGGGGTTACGGCGGGGAGCTGTTTTTT.

J is TRBJ2-7 and V is TRBV4-2, with 7 bases identical to TRBD1. The CDR3 covers 14 residues. From germline, CDR1 is LGHNA and CDR2 YNFKEQ. The J segment lost 4 bases and the V segment lost 4 bases, leaving 7 bases of the junction unmatched. The CDR3 DNA is TGTGCCAGCAGCCGGGCGCAGGGGGAATACGAGCAGTACTTC. It encodes CASSRAQGEYEQYF.

In this sample, this clonotype turned up once. The chain couples TRBV7-9 to TRBJ2-3, with D uncertain. Germline CDR1 reads SEHNR; CDR2 reads FQNEAQ (reference sequence). The CDR3 extends over 14 amino acids. The V and J ends lost 3 bases and 5 bases respectively, with 12 bases between them. The CDR3 region is CASSFTTSGDTQYF. CDR3 in DNA: TGTGCCAGCAGCTTTACTACCTCGGGAGATACGCAGTATTTT.